These 23 T cell receptor beta chains came from one sample sequenced in a study of T cells after yellow fever vaccination. MiXCR was run by TCRdb on the 5' RACE reads, yielding one entry per CDR3 protein. The data show approximately 69,000 distinct CDR3 sequences, with 4.5% to 7.5% seen just once and about 2% held by the top ten. The sample in question was CD4+ T cells sorted from PBMCs, obtained more than 14 days after the first yellow fever vaccination. Receptor source: a man younger than 35 who received the YFV17D yellow fever vaccine.

In this sample, this clonotype turned up many times. This chain joins TRBV11-2 and TRBJ2-5; TRBD2 matches 8 bases. In germline, CDR1 is SGHAT, CDR2 FQNNGV. V dropped 1 base and J dropped 2; count of bases not matched to a gene: 12. This CDR3 has 18 amino acids. The CDR3 nucleotides read TGTGCCAGCAGCTTAGGTCTAGCGGGCGCAGGGGTACAAGAGACCCAGTACTTC. This sequence encodes CASSLGLAGAGVQETQYF.

This clonotype has a count of ten or more. The rearrangement uses TRBV7-9 and TRBJ1-1; D unresolved. The V end was cut by 4 bases, the J end by 1 base, with 7 bases between. Germline V gene lookup returns CDR1 SEHNR and CDR2 FQNEAQ (reference sequence). The CDR3 sequence is 13 residues long. The CDR3 nucleotides are TGTGCCAGCAGCTCCCTCTCGAACACTGAAGCTTTCTTT. This codes for CASSSLSNTEAFF.

This clonotype was counted at least ten times. V usage is TRBV6-2 or TRBV6-3 and J usage is TRBJ2-5; D is tentatively TRBD1 or TRBD2 (5 bases each). Germline values: CDR1 MNHEY, CDR2 SVGEGT. There are 15 residues in the CDR3. The V end lost 6 bases, the J end lost 5 bases, and 19 bases lay between the germline ends. In nucleotides, the CDR3 is TGTGCCAGCAGCAAGAGGGATTTCTGGGGGGAGACCCAGTACTTC. Its translation: CASSKRDFWGETQYF.

This clonotype was seen at least ten times. This rearrangement joins TRBV7-3 to TRBJ2-1; maybe TRBD2 (7 bases). The CDR3 runs to 14 residues. Germline lookup yields CDR1 SGHTA and CDR2 FQGTGA. V was cut by 0 bases and J by 10 bases, with 13 bases left in between. The CDR3 here is CASSLTREGGEQFF. The DNA of the CDR3 is TGTGCCAGCAGCTTAACGAGGGAGGGGGGGGAGCAGTTCTTC. The complete variable domain, with remaining parts taken from reference TRBV7-3 and TRBJ2-1, reads GAGVSQTPSNKVTEKGKYVELRCDPISGHTALYWYRQSLGQGPEFLIYFQGTGAADDSGLPNDRFFAVRPEGSVSTLKIQRTERGDSAVYLCASSLTREGGEQFFGPGTRLTVL.

This clonotype was picked up many times. The chain employs TRBV7-6 and TRBJ2-5; maybe TRBD1 (5 bases). V dropped 6 bases and J dropped 4 bases, with 12 bases sitting between them. Germline lookup yields CDR1 SGHVS and CDR2 FNYEAQ. This CDR3 region has 13 residues. The CDR3 nucleotides read TGTGCCAGCAGACCGGGTGGGGCAGAGACCCAGTACTTC. As protein: CASRPGGAETQYF. Complete variable domain (other parts from reference TRBV7-6 and TRBJ2-5): GAGVSQSPRYKVTKRGQDVALRCDPISGHVSLYWYRQALGQGPEFLTYFNYEAQQDKSGLPNDRFSAERPEGSISTLTIQRTEQRDSAMYRCASRPGGAETQYFGPGTRLLVL.

Ten or more counts support this clonotype. This rearrangement joins TRBV20-1 to TRBJ2-5, with 7 bases fitting TRBD1. CDR3 size: 13 residues. The germline CDR1 and CDR2 sequences are DFQATT and SNEGSKA (reference sequence). V lost 7 bases to trimming and J lost 2 bases; unmatched junction nucleotides: 7. CDR3 region: CSGGTVYQETQYF. The CDR3 region has the DNA TGCAGTGGTGGGACAGTTTATCAAGAGACCCAGTACTTC.

This clonotype was found many times. The V gene is TRBV19, the J gene TRBJ1-6; D gene unclear. V was clipped by 4 bases and J by 10 bases, with 14 bases between them. Germline CDR1 LNHDA, CDR2 SQIVND (reference sequence). The CDR3 consists of 14 residues. The CDR3 coding sequence is TGTGCCAGTAGTAGCCGGGCCAACGGCTCACCCCTCCACTTT. It is translated as CASSSRANGSPLHF.

This clonotype was seen at least ten times. One end of the junction does not line up with germline, which may come from a read error. The gene calls are TRBV12-3 or TRBV12-4 and TRBJ1-2; TRBD1 might be the D (5 bases). The CDR3 covers 12 residues. The chain's CDR3 is CASSRDARGLSF. CDR3 DNA: TGTGCCAGCAGTAGGGACGCCCGCGGCTTATCCTTC.

Turning to this clonotype: A single base separates this from a much larger clone, so it may be a read error. The chain is built from TRBV4-1 and TRBJ1-1; D gene unclear. The CDR3 runs to 16 residues. The germline CDR1 and CDR2 sequences are MGHRA and YSYEKL. The CDR3 loop is CTSNWVPGRVDTEAFF. The CDR3 DNA reads as TGCACCAGCAATTGGGTCCCCGGTCGGGTGGACACTGAAGCTTTCTTT.

Many counts were recorded for this clonotype. This chain uses TRBV3-1 with TRBJ1-1, with 8 bases aligning to TRBD1. The J segment lost 0 bases and the V segment lost 5 bases, leaving 11 bases of the junction unmatched. The germline V gene has CDR1 LGHDT and CDR2 YNNKEL (reference sequence). The CDR3 runs 17 residues. This chain's CDR3 is CASSTSGQGSVNTEAFF. The CDR3 DNA follows: TGTGCCAGCAGCACGTCAGGACAGGGAAGCGTGAACACTGAAGCTTTCTTT.

The chain recombines TRBV12-3 or TRBV12-4 with TRBJ1-1; D call uncertain. Trimming left V 2 bases short and J 5 bases short, with 9 bases between. The CDR3 is made up of 13 amino acids. The CDR3 loop is CASSLSPYTEAFF. The DNA for the CDR3 is TGTGCCAGCAGTTTAAGCCCGTATACTGAAGCTTTCTTT.

This clonotype was seen ten or more times. The chain carries TRBV5-1 and TRBJ1-2, with 11 bases aligning to TRBD1. J lost 11 bases, V lost 5 bases, and 11 bases had no gene match. CDR1 and CDR2 (germline): SGHRS, YFSETQ. This CDR3 is built from 14 residues. CDR3 region: CASRPAGQGARYTF. The CDR3 DNA follows: TGCGCCAGCAGGCCGGCCGGACAGGGGGCAAGATACACCTTC.

This clonotype showed up many times. The CDR3 is CASSQGPHGYTF. In nucleotides, the CDR3 is TGTGCCAGCAGCCAGGGACCCCATGGCTACACCTTC. The rearrangement uses TRBV5-4 and TRBJ1-2; D possibly corresponds to TRBD1 (5 bases). The V end was cut by 4 bases, the J end by 6 bases, with 10 bases between. Germline-derived CDR1 and CDR2 are SGHNT and YYREEE (reference sequence). The CDR3 extends over 12 amino acids.

This clonotype was counted at least ten times. This chain connects TRBV6-1 to TRBJ1-2, with D possibly being TRBD1 (6 bases). V was shortened by 0 bases and J by 4 bases, with 9 bases between the two germline ends. Germline CDR1 reads MNHNS; CDR2 reads SASEGT. The CDR3 spans 14 residues. For the CDR3, the DNA is TGTGCCAGCAGTGAAGCGCGGGGGCGCTATGGCTACACCTTC. Translated: CASSEARGRYGYTF.

This clonotype was found many times. The chain recombines TRBV5-6 with TRBJ2-7; 7 bases map to TRBD2. This CDR3 is built from 13 residues. CDR1 is SGHDT and CDR2 is YYEEEE in the germline V gene. Trimming took 7 bases from V and 6 from J; bases not matched to a gene: 10. This chain's CDR3 is CASVGRGRSEQYF. CDR3 DNA: TGTGCCAGCGTGGGGAGGGGTAGGTCCGAGCAGTACTTC.

This clonotype came up many times. The chain links TRBV29-1 to TRBJ2-3; no reliable D call. The CDR3 is made up of 11 amino acids. Germline CDR1 and CDR2: SQVTM and ANQGSEA. V shed 6 bases and J shed 6 bases, with 10 bases lying between them. For the CDR3, the DNA is TGCAGCGTCGATTCAATGGATACGCAGTATTTT. Amino acids: CSVDSMDTQYF.

Many counts were recorded for this clonotype. The J gene is TRBJ1-1, the V gene TRBV6-5, with D perhaps matching TRBD1 (6 bases). Germline V lookup: CDR1 MNHEY, CDR2 SVGAGI. This CDR3 has 12 residues. The V gene lost 6 bases and the J gene lost 8 bases, with 13 bases spanning the gap. The CDR3 spells CASSTTGSEAFF. The CDR3 coding sequence is TGTGCCAGCAGCACTACAGGGTCCGAAGCTTTCTTT.

There are many counts of this clonotype. The chain joins TRBV7-8 to TRBJ2-3; D remains ambiguous. The CDR3 covers 14 residues. CDR1 is SGHVS and CDR2 is FQNEAQ in the germline V gene. Trimming cost V 2 bases and J 4 bases, with 10 bases left between them. The CDR3 sequence is CASSLREGADTQYF. For the CDR3, the DNA is TGTGCCAGCAGCTTAAGAGAAGGAGCAGATACGCAGTATTTT.

This clonotype appeared a few times. The chain combines TRBV18 with TRBJ2-7; tentatively, D is TRBD2 (6 bases). CDR1 and CDR2 (germline): KGHSH, LQKENI. The CDR3 covers 15 residues. V lost 2 bases, J lost 3 bases, and 14 bases lay in between. The CDR3 is CASSPVHGGNYEQYV. The CDR3 nucleotides read TGTGCCAGCTCACCAGTCCACGGCGGGAACTACGAGCAGTACGTC.

This clonotype has ten or more counts. The rearrangement uses TRBV6-2 or TRBV6-3 and TRBJ1-3; D is uncertain. Germline values: CDR1 MNHEY, CDR2 SVGEGT. Between the trimmed V and J ends, which lost 4 bases and 2 bases, there was a span of 3 bases. The CDR3 covers 12 residues. The CDR3 DNA follows: TGTGCCAGCAGTTCTACTGGAAACACCATATATTTT. Residues: CASSSTGNTIYF.

This clonotype was detected many times. The chain couples TRBV11-2 to TRBJ2-3, with 8 bases matching TRBD2. The V and J ends lost 5 bases and 6 bases, in that order; junction bases with no gene match: 16. Germline values: CDR1 SGHAT, CDR2 FQNNGV. The CDR3 totals 17 residues. CDR3 nucleotide sequence: TGTGCCAGCAGCGTAAGCTTGGCGGGGGGCCCCAGGGATACGCAGTATTTT. This sequence encodes CASSVSLAGGPRDTQYF.

This clonotype was found many times. The chain joins TRBV18 to TRBJ2-3; D perhaps matches TRBD1 (6 bases). The CDR3 covers 16 residues. V was cut by 1 base and J by 0 bases, with 11 bases left in between. Germline-derived CDR1 and CDR2 are KGHSH and LQKENI. Here the CDR3 DNA reads TGTGCCAGCTCACCACAACAGGGCTTTAGCACAGATACGCAGTATTTT. Its translation: CASSPQQGFSTDTQYF.

This clonotype was observed at least ten times. V is TRBV5-8 and J is TRBJ2-2, with 7 bases fitting TRBD2. CDR1 is SGHTS, CDR2 YDEGEE, per germline. The CDR3 covers 16 residues. Germline trimming cut 4 bases from V and 2 bases from J; bases unmatched to any gene: 8. The CDR3, as DNA: TGTGCCAGCAGCCGGGGTCTAGCGGAAAACACCGGGGAGCTGTTTTTT. Amino acids: CASSRGLAENTGELFF.